This T cell receptor (beta chain) stems from a study of shared clonotypes between healthy human individuals. Original data processing: Junction-only immunoSEQ sequences carried no quality scores, so filtering differed. Assay: immunoSEQ multiplex PCR; the TCRdb copy retains only in-frame clones and omits some. From that table come the V and J calls and clone size; the DNA was used to work out D and trimming. The sample contains about 380,000 clones, about 96% of which appear only once. Germline-derived CDR1 and CDR2 are SEHNR and FQNEAQ (reference sequence). The V gene lost 3 bases and the J gene lost 2 bases, with 11 bases spanning the gap. CDR3 length: 14 amino acids. CD8 memory cells included CD45RO+ cells plus CCR7-negative CD45RA+ TemRA cells.

The clonotype originates from a man aged 30 to 39 in good health. The rearrangement links TRBV7-9 to TRBJ2-7; no reliable D call. Sample: memory CD8+ T cells sorted from blood. Subset described: CD45RO+ cells pooled with CCR7-negative TemRA cells. This CDR3 is CASSFGLTPYEQYF. Here the CDR3 DNA reads TGTGCCAGCAGCTTCGGCCTAACCCCCTACGAGCAGTACTTC. Complete variable domain (other parts from reference TRBV7-9 and TRBJ2-7): DTGVSQNPRHKITKRGQNVTFRCDPISEHNRLYWYRQTLGQGPEFLTYFQNEAQLEKSRLLSDRFSAERPKGSFSTLEIQRTEQGDSAMYLCASSFGLTPYEQYFGPGTRLTVT.